These 19 T cell receptor beta chains came from one sample sequenced in a study of OX40 agonist ivuxolimab in advanced cancers. The data were produced by immunoSEQ multiplex PCR, yet TCRdb's version contains in-frame clones alone and is incomplete. The sample records about 100,000 clones, approximately 94% being singletons. Source: CD4+ or CD8+ T cells sorted from blood, taken in a trial of the OX40 agonist ivuxolimab. All receptors derive from an adult with an advanced solid tumor such as melanoma, head and neck, liver or kidney cancer.

This clone was detected only once. This chain connects TRBV9 to TRBJ2-1; 12 bases are a match to TRBD2. This CDR3 region has 16 residues. V was clipped by 2 bases and J by 9 bases; unmatched bases: 9. Germline V gene lookup returns CDR1 SGDLS and CDR2 YYNGEE. CDR3 amino acids: CASSVSGLAGGGEQFF. The CDR3 DNA reads as TGTGCCAGCAGCGTCTCTGGGCTAGCGGGAGGGGGTGAGCAGTTCTTC.

In the case of this clone: A junction end diverges from the germline sequence, so it may reflect a read error. The rearrangement links TRBV7-7 to TRBJ2-1; D tentatively reads TRBD1 or TRBD2 (5 bases each). Germline lookup yields CDR1 SSHAT and CDR2 FNYEAQ (reference sequence). The CDR3 runs to 15 residues. CDR3 DNA: TGTGCTAGCAGCCGGGGCCGAGGTCCCTACAATGAGCAGTTCTTC. This gives the protein CASSRGRGPYNEQFF.

The chain joins TRBV15 to TRBJ2-5; 7 bases fit TRBD1. The germline gives CDR1 LNHNV, CDR2 YYDKDF (reference sequence). The CDR3 is made up of 14 amino acids. The V segment lost 5 bases and the J segment 6 bases; nucleotides outside the gene matches: 9. CDR3 sequence: CATSDQQGPQTQYF. The DNA of the CDR3 is TGTGCCACCAGCGATCAACAGGGGCCCCAGACCCAGTACTTC.

The chain is built from TRBV20-1 and TRBJ2-5; D remains unclear. Germline V gives CDR1 DFQATT, CDR2 SNEGSKA (reference sequence). Trimming left V 7 bases short and J 1 base short, with 7 bases between. The CDR3 runs 11 residues. The CDR3 protein is CSVWLQETQYF. CDR3 DNA: TGCAGTGTCTGGCTCCAAGAGACCCAGTACTTC.

The V and J genes are TRBV7-9 and TRBJ1-5; 9 bases line up with TRBD1. The CDR3 has 15 amino acids. The trim removed 5 bases at V and 2 bases at J, leaving 4 bases unmatched. Germline V gene lookup returns CDR1 SEHNR and CDR2 FQNEAQ (reference sequence). The CDR3 region is CASSHRGPGNQPQHF. CDR3 DNA sequence: TGTGCCAGCAGCCACAGGGGGCCAGGCAATCAGCCCCAGCATTTT. Based on the CDR3 plus reference TRBV7-9 and TRBJ1-5, the full variable domain is DTGVSQNPRHKITKRGQNVTFRCDPISEHNRLYWYRQTLGQGPEFLTYFQNEAQLEKSRLLSDRFSAERPKGSFSTLEIQRTEQGDSAMYLCASSHRGPGNQPQHFGDGTRLSIL.

V usage is TRBV19 and J usage is TRBJ2-1; D gene uncertain. Per germline, CDR1 LNHDA and CDR2 SQIVND (reference sequence). V lost 5 bases, J lost 7 bases, and 12 bases lay in between. The CDR3 extends over 13 amino acids. The CDR3 DNA reads TGTGCCAGTAGTGGCCTTAAGAGAAATGAGCAGTTCTTC. Its protein is CASSGLKRNEQFF.

This chain's CDR3 is CASSSPGGWGYTF. Written as DNA, the CDR3 is TGTGCCAGCAGCTCACCAGGGGGCTGGGGCTACACCTTC. The chain couples TRBV7-3 to TRBJ1-2; 8 positions agree with TRBD1. J lost 8 bases, V lost 4 bases, and 6 bases had no gene match. CDR1 is SGHTA and CDR2 is FQGTGA in the germline V gene. The CDR3 loop spans 13 amino acids.

The chain employs TRBV11-2 and TRBJ2-1; D call uncertain. Trimming shortened V by 4 bases and J by 8 bases, and 24 bases separated the two germline ends. From germline, CDR1 is SGHAT and CDR2 FQNNGV. This CDR3 region has 17 residues. As DNA, the CDR3 is TGTGCCAGCAGCTGGGGAAGCCTATCGGGTGGGCCGCATGAGCAGTTCTTC. Protein sequence: CASSWGSLSGGPHEQFF.

V and J are TRBV7-2 and TRBJ1-4; D is possibly TRBD1 (5 bases). The CDR3 has 14 amino acids. Germline CDR1 is SGHTA and CDR2 is FQGNSA. The V end was cut by 5 bases, the J end by 8 bases, with 15 bases between. The CDR3 DNA reads as TGTGCCAGCAGCGAGGGACGGGGGGTCGAAAAACTGTTTTTT. Protein sequence: CASSEGRGVEKLFF.

The chain is built from TRBV27 and TRBJ2-7; no clear D gene. Germline loops: CDR1 MNHEY, CDR2 SMNVEV (reference sequence). The CDR3 consists of 15 residues. Trimming left V 0 bases short and J 6 bases short, with 15 bases between. CDR3 in DNA: TGTGCCAGCAGTTTATCGTTTGGGGAAGTAGGCGAGCAGTACTTC. Protein: CASSLSFGEVGEQYF.

This chain links TRBV6-4 with TRBJ1-5, with D perhaps TRBD1 (6 bases). Germline V gives CDR1 MRHNA, CDR2 SNTAGT. This CDR3 region has 13 residues. Trimming cost V 7 bases and J 5 bases, with 12 bases left between them. The DNA of the CDR3 is TGTGCCAGCATCCGGGACAACCATCAGCCCCAGCATTTT. Translation gives CASIRDNHQPQHF.

This rearrangement joins TRBV11-2 to TRBJ2-7, with 9 nucleotides matching TRBD1. This CDR3 has 14 residues. Germline values: CDR1 SGHAT, CDR2 FQNNGV. J lost 3 bases, V lost 6 bases, and 6 bases had no gene match. CDR3 sequence reads: CASSPNRGLYEQYF. The CDR3 DNA reads as TGTGCCAGCAGTCCCAACAGGGGGCTCTACGAGCAGTACTTC. Using reference TRBV11-2 and TRBJ2-7 for the parts outside the CDR3, the full variable domain is EAGVAQSPRYKIIEKRQSVAFWCNPISGHATLYWYQQILGQGPKLLIQFQNNGVVDDSQLPKDRFSAERLKGVDSTLKIQPAKLEDSAVYLCASSPNRGLYEQYFGPGTRLTVT.

This clone was seen a single time. V usage is TRBV10-3 and J usage is TRBJ1-3; the D gene is possibly TRBD1 (6 bases). The V gene's germline CDR1 is ENHRY and CDR2 SYGVKD. The CDR3 consists of 16 residues. Between the trimmed V and J ends, which lost 4 bases and 0 bases, there was a span of 13 bases. The CDR3 DNA is TGTGCCATCAGTGGAAGGGGGACTTACTCTGGAAACACCATATATTTT. Protein sequence: CAISGRGTYSGNTIYF.

V is TRBV5-5 and J is TRBJ1-2, with 9 bases lining up with TRBD1. The germline V gene encodes CDR1 SGHKS and CDR2 YYEKEE (reference sequence). J was trimmed by 4 bases and V by 2 bases; bases with no gene match: 6. CDR3 size: 15 residues. CDR3 nucleotide sequence: TGTGCCAGCAGCTTAGCCCTACAGGGGGCCTATGGCTACACCTTC. The encoded protein is CASSLALQGAYGYTF.

The rearrangement links TRBV11-2 to TRBJ2-1; TRBD1 aligns across 7 bases. The CDR3 covers 14 residues. In germline, CDR1 is SGHAT, CDR2 FQNNGV. V trimming: 1 base; J trimming: 6 bases; junction bases outside the gene matches: 3. The CDR3 bases are TGTGCCAGCAGCTTAGGGGACAGACGCAATGAGCAGTTCTTC. Its translation is CASSLGDRRNEQFF.

The chain carries TRBV28 and TRBJ2-7; 11 bases fit TRBD2. The CDR3 runs 15 residues. From germline, CDR1 is MDHEN and CDR2 SYDVKM. V shed 8 bases, J shed 0 bases, and the junction held 6 bases outside the gene matches. The CDR3 spells CASGTSGGSSYEQYF. The CDR3 bases are TGTGCCAGCGGGACTAGCGGAGGGAGCTCCTACGAGCAGTACTTC.

The chain carries TRBV6-6 and TRBJ1-2; D gene uncertain. Trimming left V 0 bases short and J 2 bases short, with 7 bases between. The CDR3 covers 14 residues. In germline, CDR1 is MNHNY, CDR2 SVGAGI (reference sequence). The CDR3 coding sequence is TGTGCCAGCAGTTACTCGAGCACCAACTATGGCTACACCTTC. Encoded protein: CASSYSSTNYGYTF.

The chain links TRBV11-2 to TRBJ2-3; the D gene is possibly TRBD2 (6 bases). The V gene lost 8 bases and the J gene lost 1 base, with 19 bases spanning the gap. The CDR3 loop spans 16 amino acids. CDR1 is SGHAT and CDR2 is FQNNGV in the germline V gene. The DNA for the CDR3 is TGTGCCAGCGCCCTTGGGAATAGCGGAGGCACAGATACGCAGTATTTT. This codes for CASALGNSGGTDTQYF. Together with reference TRBV11-2 and TRBJ2-3, the CDR3 gives the full variable domain: EAGVAQSPRYKIIEKRQSVAFWCNPISGHATLYWYQQILGQGPKLLIQFQNNGVVDDSQLPKDRFSAERLKGVDSTLKIQPAKLEDSAVYLCASALGNSGGTDTQYFGPGTRLTVL.

The V and J genes are TRBV28 and TRBJ2-1; 10 bases map to TRBD1. The CDR3 is 15 amino acids. Germline trimming cut 6 bases from V and 3 bases from J; bases unmatched to any gene: 5. Germline V gives CDR1 MDHEN, CDR2 SYDVKM. CDR3 protein: CASRLRDRGYNEQFF. CDR3 sequence (DNA): TGTGCCAGCAGACTCCGGGACAGGGGCTACAATGAGCAGTTCTTC.